This T cell receptor beta chain is drawn from a study of yellow fever vaccine responses in identical twins listed by TCRdb under 2018. Study-wide context: In identical twins, the study followed T cell clones that responded to the vaccine with precision.

Points the paper makes about the study in general: The authors reported that the T cell response to vaccination in identical twins appeared partly convergent and partly personalized.

Library creation used RT-PCR. The sequencer was an Illumina HiSeq 2500. TCRdb trimmed public reads at Q25 via fastp, called clones via MiXCR and kept in-frame beta chains. CDR3 protein duplicates are merged, each entry listing the most common genes and DNA. This sample is represented by about 2,800 distinct CDR3 sequences; approximately 80% of them were singletons. In total, the top ten clones hold approximately 8.8% of the sample. For this clonotype: No cognate antigen has been identified for it. The junction departs from the called germline gene at one end, perhaps through a read error.

Material: T cells from blood (PBMCs), unsorted or a sorted subset (not recorded which), obtained before or after yellow fever vaccination (not recorded which). The TCR was taken from a female donor who received the yellow fever vaccine.

In nucleotide form, the sequence is TGTGCTAGCAGCTCCGCCCCGGGACAGGGCCAAGAAAAACTGTTTTTT. This sequence encodes CASSSAPGQGQEKLFF. Recombination connected TRBV7-7 to TRBJ1-4, with 9 junctional bases fitting TRBD1. Based on the germline V gene (reference sequence), the CDR1 and CDR2 sequences are SSHAT and FNYEAQ. The CDR3 holds 16 amino acids from the cysteine to the phenylalanine. Only the CDR3 DNA is retained, 48 bases long and in frame from the first base.